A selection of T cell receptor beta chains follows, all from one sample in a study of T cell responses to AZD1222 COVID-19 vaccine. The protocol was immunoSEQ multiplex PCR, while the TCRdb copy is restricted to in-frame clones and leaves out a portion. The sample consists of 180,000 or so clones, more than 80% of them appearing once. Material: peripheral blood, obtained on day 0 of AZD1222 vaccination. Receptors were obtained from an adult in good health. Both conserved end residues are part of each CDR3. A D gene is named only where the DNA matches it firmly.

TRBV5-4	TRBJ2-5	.	CASSLFETQYF	TGTGCCAGCAGCTTGTTCGAGACCCAGTACTTC
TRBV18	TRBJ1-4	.	CASSPDRNEKLFF	TGTGCCAGCTCACCGGACAGAAATGAAAAACTGTTTTTT
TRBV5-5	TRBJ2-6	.	CASSWRGNGANVLTF	TGTGCCAGCAGCTGGAGGGGTAATGGGGCCAACGTCCTGACTTTC
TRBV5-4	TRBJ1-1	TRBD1	CASSLVGQGNTEAFF	TGTGCCAGCAGCTTGGTGGGACAGGGGAACACTGAAGCTTTCTTT
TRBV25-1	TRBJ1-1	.	CASMAMGTGTEAFF	TGTGCCAGCATGGCGATGGGGACGGGCACTGAAGCTTTCTTT
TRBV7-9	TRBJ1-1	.	CASSLTTRNTEAFF	TGTGCCAGCAGCCTTACCACTCGGAACACTGAAGCTTTCTTT
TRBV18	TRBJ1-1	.	CASSPLNTEAFF	TGTGCCAGCTCACCACTTAACACTGAAGCTTTCTTT
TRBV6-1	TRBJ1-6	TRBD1	CASSETQGLSPLHF	TGTGCCAGCAGTGAGACACAGGGGCTCTCACCCCTCCACTTT
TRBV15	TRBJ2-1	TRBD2	CATSRGLAGVYNEQFF	TGTGCCACCAGCCGTGGACTAGCGGGAGTTTACAATGAGCAGTTCTTC
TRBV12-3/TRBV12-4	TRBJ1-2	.	CASSLGPLYGYTF	TGTGCCAGCAGTTTAGGTCCCCTCTATGGCTACACCTTC
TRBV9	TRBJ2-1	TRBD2	CASSVDGGGGIEQFF	TGTGCCAGCAGCGTAGATGGCGGGGGAGGGATTGAGCAGTTCTTC
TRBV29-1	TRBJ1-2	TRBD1	CSVTGQGNYGYTF	TGCAGCGTTACGGGACAGGGGAACTATGGCTACACCTTC
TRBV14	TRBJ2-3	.	CASSQESKLTQYF	TGTGCCAGCAGCCAAGAAAGCAAGTTGACGCAGTATTTT
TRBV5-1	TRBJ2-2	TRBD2	CASYQGGVYTGELFF	TGCGCCAGCTACCAGGGAGGGGTTTACACCGGGGAGCTGTTTTTT
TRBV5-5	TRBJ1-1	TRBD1	CASSFRGASTEAFF	TGTGCCAGCAGCTTCAGGGGGGCCTCCACTGAAGCTTTCTTT
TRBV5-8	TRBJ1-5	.	CASSLGPINQPQHF	TGTGCCAGCAGCTTGGGGCCGATCAATCAGCCCCAGCATTTT
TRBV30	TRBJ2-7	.	CAWSVGSTGLLQYF	TGTGCCTGGAGTGTCGGGTCGACCGGTTTACTGCAGTACTTC
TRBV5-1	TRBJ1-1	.	CASSFIFRTLNTEAFF	TGCGCCAGCAGCTTTATCTTCCGAACCCTGAACACTGAAGCTTTCTTT
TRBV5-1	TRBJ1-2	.	CASTPTRGGLYGYTF	TGCGCCAGCACCCCCACCCGAGGGGGACTCTATGGCTACACCTTC
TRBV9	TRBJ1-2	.	CASSASTGFSYGYTF	TGTGCCAGCAGCGCATCGACAGGTTTTTCCTATGGCTACACCTTC
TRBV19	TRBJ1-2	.	CASRETDGPNYGYTF	TGTGCCAGCCGAGAAACGGACGGACCTAACTATGGCTACACCTTC
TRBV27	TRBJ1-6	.	CASKPSSYNSPLHF	TGTGCCAGCAAGCCCAGCTCCTATAATTCACCCCTCCACTTT
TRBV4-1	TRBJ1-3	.	CASSQRDSLSGNTIYF	TGCGCCAGCAGCCAAAGGGACTCCCTCTCTGGAAACACCATATATTTT
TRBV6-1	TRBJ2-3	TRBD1	CASSELGQGRRDTQYF	TGTGCCAGCAGTGAACTAGGACAGGGCCGTCGGGATACGCAGTATTTT
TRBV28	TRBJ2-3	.	CASSLEWGRTTDTQYF	TGTGCCAGCAGCCTCGAATGGGGAAGGACGACAGATACGCAGTATTTT
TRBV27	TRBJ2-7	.	CASSLVAYDYEQYF	TGTGCCAGCAGTTTAGTGGCGTACGATTACGAGCAGTACTTC
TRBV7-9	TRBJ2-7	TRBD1	CASSAGQGTNEQYF	TGTGCCAGCAGCGCGGGACAGGGAACGAACGAGCAGTACTTC
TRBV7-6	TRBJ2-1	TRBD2	CASSFRSGNYNEQFF	TGTGCCAGCAGCTTCCGTAGCGGGAACTACAATGAGCAGTTCTTC
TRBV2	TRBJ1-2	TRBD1	CASSQYYPGQGRDGYTF	TGTGCCAGCAGTCAATACTATCCGGGACAGGGGCGGGATGGCTACACCTTC
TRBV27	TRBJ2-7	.	CASSKGDIGIYEQYF	TGTGCCAGCAGTAAGGGGGATATAGGGATTTACGAGCAGTACTTC
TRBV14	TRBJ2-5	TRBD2	CASSQETSGSLATQYF	TGTGCCAGCAGCCAAGAGACTAGCGGGAGTTTAGCGACCCAGTACTTC
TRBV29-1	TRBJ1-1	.	CSVEGVMRTEAFF	TGCAGCGTTGAGGGGGTCATGAGGACTGAAGCTTTCTTT